These 28 T cell receptor beta chains were all obtained from the same sample, sequenced in a study of T-cell memory formation after mild COVID-19. TCRdb called the 5' RACE reads again in MiXCR, with one record for every CDR3 protein. The sample yields around 250,000 distinct CDR3 sequences, roughly a sixth seen once. Sequencing used PBMCs or a T cell subset sorted from them (not recorded which). The receptors originated from a young man who had mild COVID-19 (a few samples of this study predate the infection). Cell type and time point are not known.

The genes are TRBV18 and TRBJ1-1; the match to TRBD1 covers 10 bases. This CDR3 is 17 amino acids long. Per the germline V gene, CDR1 is KGHSH and CDR2 is LQKENI. V gave up 1 base and J gave up 4 bases; unmatched junction bases: 9. The DNA of the CDR3 is TGTGCCAGCTCACCACGGGGGGACAGGGGAATTTCCACTGAAGCTTTCTTT. Its protein is CASSPRGDRGISTEAFF.

The chain has TRBV28 and TRBJ2-3, with 9 bases that match TRBD2. CDR1 is MDHEN, CDR2 SYDVKM, per germline. The junction had 9 bases not matched to a gene; V was cut back by 11 bases and J by 6 bases. This CDR3 contains 13 residues. The CDR3 nucleotides read TGTGCCCTTAGGAAGCGGGGGGCTGATACGCAGTATTTT. This translates into CALRKRGADTQYF.

The rearrangement joins TRBV12-3 or TRBV12-4 to TRBJ1-2, with D possibly TRBD1 on 6 matching bases. The germline V and J ends were trimmed by 9 bases and 8 bases, with 22 bases remaining between them. This CDR3 is built from 14 residues. The CDR3 bases are TGTGCCAGTAGTCTGCGGATTCAGGGGAACGGCTACACCTTC. This encodes CASSLRIQGNGYTF.

The rearrangement joins TRBV29-1 to TRBJ2-5, with D possibly being TRBD1 or TRBD2 (6 bases each). The V and J ends lost 1 base and 4 bases respectively, with 10 bases between them. The germline V gene encodes CDR1 SQVTM and CDR2 ANQGSEA. This CDR3 is 13 amino acids long. The CDR3 region is CSVEAGAPETQYF. The CDR3 coding sequence is TGCAGCGTTGAAGCGGGGGCCCCAGAGACCCAGTACTTC. The full variable domain, in which reference TRBV29-1 and TRBJ2-5 provide the parts outside the CDR3, is SAVISQKPSRDICQRGTSLTIQCQVDSQVTMMFWYRQQPGQSLTLIATANQGSEATYESGFVIDKFPISRPNLTFSTLTVSNMSPEDSSIYLCSVEAGAPETQYFGPGTRLLVL.

This clonotype was picked up a small number of times. J is TRBJ2-5 and V is TRBV6-6; D is unclear. V lost 9 bases and J lost 5, with 22 bases in between. CDR1 and CDR2 from the germline V gene are MNHNY and SVGAGI (reference sequence). This CDR3 comprises 15 residues. CDR3 residues: CASTQPGDEEETQYF. For the CDR3, the DNA is TGTGCCAGTACCCAACCCGGAGACGAGGAGGAGACCCAGTACTTC.

At least ten counts were recorded for this clonotype. This chain joins TRBV12-3 or TRBV12-4 and TRBJ2-5, with TRBD2 matching over 9 bases. The junction had 3 bases not matched to a gene; V was cut back by 5 bases and J by 2 bases. The CDR3 runs 14 residues. Here the CDR3 DNA reads TGTGCCAGCAGTCCCAGCGGGGGGCAAGAGACCCAGTACTTC. This codes for CASSPSGGQETQYF.

This clonotype occurred a few times. V gene TRBV5-1 combines with J gene TRBJ2-3; 9 nucleotides line up with TRBD2. Unmatched junction bases numbered 5, after V lost 2 bases and J lost 4 bases. The CDR3 is 15 amino acids. CDR1 is SGHRS, CDR2 YFSETQ, per germline. The CDR3 DNA reads as TGCGCCAGCAGCTTCAGTAGCGGGGGCTCAGATACGCAGTATTTT. Translation: CASSFSSGGSDTQYF.

The gene calls are TRBV11-2 and TRBJ1-1; no firm D call. V lost 1 base, J lost 5 bases, and 11 bases lay in between. CDR1 is SGHAT, CDR2 FQNNGV, per germline. The CDR3 runs 14 residues. CDR3 nucleotide sequence: TGTGCCAGCAGCTTAGGTTTGTTCGGGACTGAAGCTTTCTTT. This codes for CASSLGLFGTEAFF.

This clonotype has only a few counts. J is TRBJ2-7 and V is TRBV7-2; no definite D call. The CDR3 has 14 amino acids. Germline CDR1 reads SGHTA; CDR2 reads FQGNSA. The germline V and J ends were trimmed by 5 bases and 5 bases, with 16 bases remaining between them. CDR3 protein: CASSRGSNPHEQYF. CDR3 DNA sequence: TGTGCCAGCAGCAGAGGATCTAACCCCCACGAGCAGTACTTC.

This rearrangement joins TRBV24-1 to TRBJ2-3; 13 bases fit TRBD2. Germline CDR1 reads KGHDR; CDR2 reads SFDVKD. V lost 9 bases and J lost 0; bases outside the gene matches: 11. CDR3 length equals 18 residues. The CDR3 spells CATPNPGLAGSSTDTQYF. The CDR3, as DNA: TGTGCCACCCCAAACCCGGGACTAGCGGGGTCGAGCACAGATACGCAGTATTTT.

The V call is TRBV7-9, the J call TRBJ2-1; TRBD2 agrees at 8 bases. Germline loops: CDR1 SEHNR, CDR2 FQNEAQ (reference sequence). There are 13 residues in the CDR3. The trim removed 5 bases at V and 10 bases at J, leaving 7 bases unmatched. The CDR3, as DNA: TGTGCCAGCAGCCTCCGTAGCGGGGACGAGCAGTTCTTC. Its translation is CASSLRSGDEQFF.

This clonotype was observed a handful of times. The V gene is TRBV7-2, the J gene TRBJ1-4, with 7 bases lining up with TRBD1. The CDR3 sequence is 18 residues long. The trim removed 3 bases at V and 5 bases at J, leaving 15 bases unmatched. The germline V gene encodes CDR1 SGHTA and CDR2 FQGNSA. The CDR3 DNA follows: TGTGCCAGCAGCTTGGGACTTACCGCAGGGGGGCAGAATGAAAAACTGTTTTTT. It translates to CASSLGLTAGGQNEKLFF.

V gene TRBV6-2 or TRBV6-3 combines with J gene TRBJ1-5; maybe TRBD1 (6 bases). V lost 7 bases and J 5 bases, leaving 12 bases between the germline ends. The CDR3 is made up of 13 amino acids. Germline assignment: CDR1 MNHEY and CDR2 SVGEGT. DNA of the CDR3: TGTGCCAGCACTACAGGGATGGATCAGCCCCAGCATTTT. This encodes CASTTGMDQPQHF.

This clonotype has only a few counts. The chain joins TRBV4-1 to TRBJ2-3; 7 bases map to TRBD2. The germline V gene encodes CDR1 MGHRA and CDR2 YSYEKL. The CDR3 extends over 16 amino acids. V lost 4 bases to trimming and J lost 6 bases; unmatched junction nucleotides: 13. CDR3 sequence reads: CASSRISGARADTQYF. DNA for the CDR3: TGCGCCAGCAGCCGAATAAGCGGGGCACGAGCGGATACGCAGTATTTT.

The genes are TRBV4-3 and TRBJ1-5; no definite D call. V was shortened by 0 bases and J by 0 bases, with 6 bases between the two germline ends. This CDR3 spans 15 amino acids. Germline loops: CDR1 LGHNA, CDR2 YSLEER. The CDR3 sequence: CASSQEFYSNQPQHF. The CDR3 region has the DNA TGCGCCAGCAGCCAAGAATTTTATAGCAATCAGCCCCAGCATTTT.

The chain employs TRBV20-1 and TRBJ1-1; D remains ambiguous. Germline CDR1 is DFQATT and CDR2 is SNEGSKA (reference sequence). The ends were cut back, 2 bases at V and 0 bases at J, with 1 base in the middle. This CDR3 region has 11 residues. This CDR3 is CSARMNTEAFF. CDR3 DNA: TGCAGTGCTAGAATGAACACTGAAGCTTTCTTT.

The chain is built from TRBV6-1 and TRBJ1-2; 9 bases agree with TRBD1. This CDR3 is 11 amino acids long. Germline lookup yields CDR1 MNHNS and CDR2 SASEGT. The V and J ends lost 9 bases and 7 bases, in that order; junction bases with no gene match: 3. The CDR3 reads CARDRGIGYTF. CDR3 nucleotide sequence: TGTGCCAGGGACAGGGGAATTGGCTACACCTTC.

This clonotype was counted a few times. The gene calls are TRBV6-5 and TRBJ2-5; D call uncertain. The CDR3 contains 10 residues. Germline V lookup: CDR1 MNHEY, CDR2 SVGAGI. V lost 6 bases and J 3 bases, leaving 2 bases between the germline ends. The CDR3 loop reads CASREETQYF. Written as DNA, the CDR3 is TGTGCCAGCAGGGAAGAGACCCAGTACTTC.

V usage is TRBV29-1 and J usage is TRBJ2-1; possibly TRBD2 for D (6 bases). Germline CDR1 reads SQVTM; CDR2 reads ANQGSEA. The CDR3 extends over 16 amino acids. With 2 bases removed from V and 8 bases from J, the gap between germline ends came to 22 bases. CDR3: CSVEPTGGIPRDEQFF. CDR3 DNA: TGCAGCGTTGAACCAACCGGGGGAATCCCTAGGGATGAGCAGTTCTTC.

This clonotype was observed a few times. The gene calls are TRBV20-1 and TRBJ2-1; D is possibly TRBD1 or TRBD2 (5 bases each). Looked up from germline, CDR1 is DFQATT and CDR2 is SNEGSKA (reference sequence). Trimming took off 6 bases at V and 7 bases at J, with 19 bases between the two ends. The CDR3 sequence is 14 residues long. As DNA, the CDR3 is TGCAGTGCAAGACGGGGCCCCGCTACAAATGAGCAGTTCTTC. As protein: CSARRGPATNEQFF.

This clonotype turned up a few times. The chain uses TRBV11-2 and TRBJ2-3; 8 bases match TRBD2. Unmatched junction bases numbered 4, after V lost 2 bases and J lost 3 bases. The length of the CDR3 is 15 residues. Germline CDR1 is SGHAT and CDR2 is FQNNGV. This CDR3 is CASSLRRGVTDTQYF. In nucleotides, the CDR3 is TGTGCCAGCAGCTTACGGCGGGGGGTAACAGATACGCAGTATTTT.

This clonotype was seen at least ten times. The chain carries TRBV12-3 or TRBV12-4 and TRBJ2-2, with D maybe TRBD2 (6 bases). The CDR3 totals 15 residues. Trimming left V 5 bases short and J 6 bases short, with 16 bases between. The CDR3 bases are TGTGCCAGCAGTAACCGGGACCGGAGGGCCGGGGAGCTGTTTTTT. It encodes CASSNRDRRAGELFF.

This clonotype was detected ten times or more. The chain uses TRBV5-1 and TRBJ2-1, with a tentative D call TRBD2 (7 bases). Per the germline V gene, CDR1 is SGHRS and CDR2 is YFSETQ. V was clipped by 1 base and J by 7 bases, with 12 bases between them. This CDR3 region has 14 residues. The CDR3 loop reads CASSLTGGVNEQFF. In nucleotides, the CDR3 is TGCGCCAGCAGCTTGACGGGGGGCGTAAATGAGCAGTTCTTC.

V usage is TRBV20-1 and J usage is TRBJ1-3; a weak D match, TRBD1 (5 bases). Germline CDR1 DFQATT, CDR2 SNEGSKA (reference sequence). Trimming removed 0 bases at V and 9 bases at J, with 12 bases between. The CDR3 is made up of 13 amino acids. CDR3 amino acids: CSARDEGPSTIYF. In DNA form, the CDR3 reads TGCAGTGCTAGAGATGAGGGACCAAGCACCATATATTTT.

In this sample, this clonotype turned up a few times. This rearrangement joins TRBV7-8 to TRBJ2-1; 8 bases map to TRBD2. J lost 7 bases, V lost 5 bases, and 13 bases had no gene match. The germline V gene encodes CDR1 SGHVS and CDR2 FQNEAQ. The CDR3 totals 16 residues. The DNA for the CDR3 is TGTGCCAGCAGCCTACTTACTAGCGGCCTAGGGAATGAGCAGTTCTTC. It is translated as CASSLLTSGLGNEQFF.

This clonotype was observed a few times. The chain joins TRBV18 to TRBJ1-5; the D is unclear. V lost 5 bases to trimming and J lost 1 base, with 9 bases between them. The CDR3 covers 14 residues. Germline CDR1 KGHSH, CDR2 LQKENI. The chain's CDR3 is CASSSLVSNQPQHF. CDR3 sequence (DNA): TGTGCCAGCTCATCACTGGTGAGCAATCAGCCCCAGCATTTT.

There are a few counts of this clonotype. CDR3 residues: CASSSTRTGSTDTQYF. The CDR3 DNA is TGTGCCAGCAGTTCGACTCGAACAGGGAGCACAGATACGCAGTATTTT. The V call is TRBV12-3 or TRBV12-4, the J call TRBJ2-3; possible D gene TRBD1, 6 bases. The CDR3 sequence is 16 residues long. V was shortened by 4 bases and J by 0 bases, with 14 bases between the two germline ends.

V gene TRBV7-6 combines with J gene TRBJ2-5; D is undetermined. Trimming pared 6 bases from V and 6 bases from J, leaving 14 bases between. The CDR3 spans 13 residues. CDR1 SGHVS and CDR2 FNYEAQ come from the germline V gene. CDR3 protein: CASSPTRSKTQYF. CDR3 bases: TGTGCCAGCAGTCCTACGAGGAGCAAGACCCAGTACTTC.